This T cell receptor (beta chain) is from a study of T cells in localized non-small cell lung cancer. Sequencing was performed with immunoSEQ multiplex PCR; in TCRdb, only in-frame clones are kept and a portion is missing. The sample has tens of thousands of clones, about 90% seen once. Deletions cut 6 bases from V and 3 bases from J, with 12 bases between. CDR1 and CDR2 from the germline V gene are SGHNT and YENEEA. This CDR3 comprises 15 residues. This specimen was peripheral blood, taken before any cancer treatment. The clonotype was recovered from a male donor at least 60 years old with stage III squamous cell lung carcinoma. This chain joins TRBV11-3 and TRBJ2-6, with D uncertain. CDR3 coding DNA: TGTGCCAGCAGGTTGGGTGGGAATGGGGCCAACGTCCTGACTTTC. Translation: CASRLGGNGANVLTF.